Listed here are 30 T cell receptor beta chains from one sample, sequenced in a study of identical twins. TCRdb passed the 5' RACE reads through MiXCR, listing each CDR3 protein once. The sample carries approximately 240,000 distinct CDR3 sequences, about 14% recorded once. Sequencing was done on a sample of memory (CD45RO+) T cells sorted from blood. These receptors all come from a woman aged 18-35 years in good health.

The V and J genes are TRBV9 and TRBJ2-5; the match to TRBD2 covers 13 bases. This CDR3 is built from 18 residues. J lost 3 bases, V lost 2 bases, and 10 bases had no gene match. Germline lookup yields CDR1 SGDLS and CDR2 YYNGEE. The CDR3 coding sequence is TGTGCCAGCAGCGTCGGTACTAGCGGGGGGGCCAGGGAAGAGACCCAGTACTTC. The encoded protein is CASSVGTSGGAREETQYF.

This clonotype was seen only a few times. The chain combines TRBV2 with TRBJ1-5; D perhaps matches TRBD1 (5 bases). The CDR3 extends over 17 amino acids. Germline assignment: CDR1 SNHLY and CDR2 FYNNEI. The V end was cut by 2 bases, the J end by 0 bases, with 14 bases between. CDR3 residues: CASSENRDGYSNQPQHF. The CDR3 bases are TGTGCCAGCAGTGAAAATCGGGACGGGTATAGCAATCAGCCCCAGCATTTT.

This clonotype was recorded at least ten times. The chain uses TRBV5-1 and TRBJ2-1; D is perhaps TRBD1 (6 bases). The germline CDR1 and CDR2 sequences are SGHRS and YFSETQ. Trimming cost V 3 bases and J 4 bases, with 14 bases left between them. The CDR3 contains 15 residues. This CDR3 reads CASSSPERGYNEQFF. CDR3 DNA: TGCGCCAGCAGCTCCCCGGAGAGGGGGTACAATGAGCAGTTCTTC. The complete variable domain, with remaining parts taken from reference TRBV5-1 and TRBJ2-1, reads KAGVTQTPRYLIKTRGQQVTLSCSPISGHRSVSWYQQTPGQGLQFLFEYFSETQRNKGNFPGRFSGRQFSNSRSEMNVSTLELGDSALYLCASSSPERGYNEQFFGPGTRLTVL.

This clonotype has only a few counts. The CDR3 nucleotides are TGCAGTGCTAGACACCCTGGGACAGCTGATAATGAAAAACTGTTTTTT. Translated: CSARHPGTADNEKLFF. This chain joins TRBV20-1 and TRBJ1-4; 7 nucleotides align to TRBD1. The CDR3 covers 16 residues. V shed 2 bases, J shed 4 bases, and the junction held 10 bases outside the gene matches. Germline values: CDR1 DFQATT, CDR2 SNEGSKA (reference sequence).

The chain is built from TRBV7-9 and TRBJ2-7, with 7 bases identical to TRBD2. The CDR3 loop spans 13 amino acids. With V trimmed by 6 bases and J by 3 bases, 5 bases remained unmatched. Looked up from germline, CDR1 is SEHNR and CDR2 is FQNEAQ (reference sequence). CDR3 nucleotides: TGTGCCAGCAGTCGGGACTACAGCTACGAGCAGTACTTC. This gives the protein CASSRDYSYEQYF. Supplemented by reference TRBV7-9 and TRBJ2-7, the full variable domain reads DTGVSQNPRHKITKRGQNVTFRCDPISEHNRLYWYRQTLGQGPEFLTYFQNEAQLEKSRLLSDRFSAERPKGSFSTLEIQRTEQGDSAMYLCASSRDYSYEQYFGPGTRLTVT.

V and J are TRBV11-2 and TRBJ2-7, with TRBD2 matching 7 bases. The J segment lost 3 bases and the V segment lost 2 bases, leaving 16 bases of the junction unmatched. The CDR3 spans 18 residues. Germline loops: CDR1 SGHAT, CDR2 FQNNGV. CDR3 residues: CASSLIPRIRLADYEQYF. The DNA for the CDR3 is TGTGCCAGCAGCTTAATCCCACGAATTAGGCTAGCGGACTACGAGCAGTACTTC. Drawing the rest from reference TRBV11-2 and TRBJ2-7, the complete variable domain is EAGVAQSPRYKIIEKRQSVAFWCNPISGHATLYWYQQILGQGPKLLIQFQNNGVVDDSQLPKDRFSAERLKGVDSTLKIQPAKLEDSAVYLCASSLIPRIRLADYEQYFGPGTRLTVT.

The rearrangement joins TRBV12-3 or TRBV12-4 to TRBJ1-2; weak D call: TRBD1 (6 bases). The CDR3 consists of 15 residues. Trimming stripped 4 bases from V and 4 bases from J, with 16 bases between. CDR3 loop: CASSSPSTGFYGYTF. The CDR3 DNA reads TGTGCCAGCAGTTCCCCTAGTACAGGGTTCTATGGCTACACCTTC.

This sequence joins TRBV4-3 and TRBJ2-1; a weak D match, TRBD2 (5 bases). Germline V lookup: CDR1 LGHNA, CDR2 YSLEER. CDR3 size: 15 residues. V gave up 0 bases and J gave up 10 bases, with 16 bases separating them. The CDR3 DNA reads TGCGCCAGCAGCCAAGATCTTCAGTTGGAGCGGGAGCAGTTCTTC. This gives the protein CASSQDLQLEREQFF.

Here the CDR3 reads CASSVGASARGNEQFF. The DNA for the CDR3 is TGTGCCAGCAGCGTAGGGGCTAGCGCGAGGGGGAATGAGCAGTTCTTC. The chain carries TRBV9 and TRBJ2-1; D may correspond to TRBD1 or TRBD2 (6 bases each). CDR3 size: 16 residues. The V and J ends lost 0 bases and 7 bases respectively, with 17 bases between them. Germline V gives CDR1 SGDLS, CDR2 YYNGEE.

This clonotype was counted a few times. This chain links TRBV7-2 with TRBJ2-1; 7 bases are a match to TRBD1. Germline loops: CDR1 SGHTA, CDR2 FQGNSA. V shed 1 base, J shed 9 bases, and the junction held 9 bases outside the gene matches. The CDR3 is made up of 15 amino acids. CDR3 amino acids: CASSLDLGTVPEQFF. The CDR3 nucleotides are TGTGCCAGCAGCTTAGATCTAGGGACAGTTCCTGAGCAGTTCTTC.

The chain couples TRBV12-3 or TRBV12-4 to TRBJ1-6; TRBD1 is a possible D gene (6 bases). V was pared by 0 bases and J by 7 bases, with 7 bases between. There are 14 residues in the CDR3. The CDR3 DNA sequence: TGTGCCAGCAGTTTAGCCAGGGGAAATTCACCCCTCCACTTT. Translating it yields CASSLARGNSPLHF.

The genes are TRBV7-2 and TRBJ2-5; TRBD2 agrees at 8 bases. Germline-derived CDR1 and CDR2 are SGHTA and FQGNSA. The length of the CDR3 is 15 residues. After removal of 1 base from V and 4 bases from J, the junction contained 5 bases not matched to a gene. CDR3 sequence (DNA): TGTGCCAGCAGCTTAGTGGGCGGGGGGAGAGAGACCCAGTACTTC. Its protein is CASSLVGGGRETQYF.

Ten or more counts support this clonotype. The CDR3 coding sequence is TGTGCCAGCAGCCAATCGAGAGACCGGGGCTACACCTTC. As protein: CASSQSRDRGYTF. The chain joins TRBV16 to TRBJ1-2, with D unclear. Germline CDR1 reads KGHSY; CDR2 reads FQNENV. The CDR3 runs 13 residues. Trimming shortened V by 0 bases and J by 8 bases, and 10 bases separated the two germline ends.

This chain uses TRBV23-1 with TRBJ2-1; D might be TRBD1 (5 bases). TRBV23-1 is classed as an ORF, of uncertain function. Trimming removed 0 bases from V and 11 bases from J, with 14 bases in between. CDR3 length: 14 residues. The CDR3 region is CASSQSKDTAKQFF. CDR3 in DNA: TGCGCCAGCAGTCAATCGAAGGACACAGCAAAGCAGTTCTTC.

The J gene is TRBJ1-1, the V gene TRBV7-2, with D tentatively TRBD1 (6 bases). Germline values: CDR1 SGHTA, CDR2 FQGNSA. The V end was cut by 5 bases, the J end by 2 bases, with 12 bases between. The CDR3 loop spans 14 amino acids. CDR3 in amino acids: CASSPYRDNTEAFF. CDR3 coding DNA: TGTGCCAGCAGCCCCTACAGGGATAACACTGAAGCTTTCTTT.

This clonotype came up a few times. The V and J genes are TRBV5-6 and TRBJ1-2, with D tentatively TRBD1 (5 bases). Trimming removed 3 bases at V and 1 base at J, with 16 bases between. Germline V CDR1 and CDR2: SGHDT, YYEEEE. This CDR3 contains 16 residues. The DNA of the CDR3 is TGTGCCAGCAGCTATTATGGGGGGAGCTTTAACTATGGCTACACCTTC. Translating it yields CASSYYGGSFNYGYTF.

The chain recombines TRBV4-2 with TRBJ1-4; 9 nucleotides match TRBD1. There are 16 residues in the CDR3. Germline V lookup: CDR1 LGHNA, CDR2 YNFKEQ. V lost 1 base and J lost 8; bases outside the gene matches: 8. Written as DNA, the CDR3 is TGTGCCAGCAGCCAAGTCCAGGGACAGGGTGAGGAAAAACTGTTTTTT. It encodes CASSQVQGQGEEKLFF.

This clonotype has only a few counts. The chain links TRBV20-1 to TRBJ2-3; 10 bases are a match to TRBD2. From germline, CDR1 is DFQATT and CDR2 SNEGSKA (reference sequence). Trimming at V came to 5 bases and at J to 2 bases, leaving 4 bases not matched to a gene. The CDR3 is made up of 14 amino acids. The CDR3 loop is CSASSGGDTDTQYF. As DNA, the CDR3 is TGCAGTGCTTCAAGCGGGGGGGACACAGATACGCAGTATTTT.

In this sample, this clonotype turned up a few times. The chain has TRBV20-1 and TRBJ2-1; D not certain. Germline V CDR1 and CDR2: DFQATT, SNEGSKA (reference sequence). The CDR3 contains 13 residues. V was clipped by 6 bases and J by 0 bases, with 9 bases between them. The CDR3 loop reads CSAFSPSYNEQFF. The DNA for the CDR3 is TGCAGTGCCTTCTCACCCTCCTACAATGAGCAGTTCTTC.

Comment on this clonotype: A read error may explain this, as a much larger clone is one base away. This sequence joins TRBV3-1 and TRBJ2-5, with 8 bases identical to TRBD2. CDR1 is LGHDT, CDR2 YNNKEL, per germline (reference sequence). The CDR3 has 19 residues. As DNA, the CDR3 is TGTGCCAACAGCCAGGCCTTAACAACCGGACTAGCCGACCAAGAGACCCAGTACTTC. This sequence encodes CANSQALTTGLADQETQYF.

The genes are TRBV2 and TRBJ1-2; D might be TRBD1 (6 bases). Germline CDR1 and CDR2: SNHLY and FYNNEI. This CDR3 has 13 amino acids. Trimming took off 4 bases at V and 8 bases at J, with 14 bases between the two ends. The DNA of the CDR3 is TGTGCCAGCAGTGTTTCGGGGGCGGGAGGCTACACCTTC. It encodes CASSVSGAGGYTF.

The chain links TRBV7-2 to TRBJ2-2; the D is unclear. The CDR3 has 14 amino acids. Germline-derived CDR1 and CDR2 are SGHTA and FQGNSA. The V and J ends lost 4 bases and 9 bases respectively, with 15 bases between them. The CDR3 region is CASSSGGSFRELFF. The CDR3 bases are TGTGCCAGCAGCTCCGGTGGAAGCTTCCGGGAGCTGTTTTTT. Using reference TRBV7-2 and TRBJ2-2 for the parts outside the CDR3, the full variable domain is GAGVSQSPSNKVTEKGKDVELRCDPISGHTALYWYRQSLGQGLEFLIYFQGNSAPDKSGLPSDRFSAERTGGSVSTLTIQRTQQEDSAVYLCASSSGGSFRELFFGEGSRLTVL.

J is TRBJ2-1 and V is TRBV20-1; 12 nucleotides match TRBD2. This CDR3 is built from 13 residues. After removal of 4 bases from V and 15 bases from J, the junction contained 10 bases not matched to a gene. CDR1 DFQATT and CDR2 SNEGSKA come from the germline V gene (reference sequence). The CDR3 loop is CSAKVASGRAAFF. CDR3 in DNA: TGCAGTGCTAAGGTGGCTAGCGGGAGGGCCGCGTTCTTC.

The chain carries TRBV6-4 and TRBJ1-1; D ambiguous. Germline V gene data show CDR1 as MRHNA and CDR2 as SNTAGT. V was pared by 0 bases and J by 1 base, with 12 bases between. This CDR3 has 16 residues. CDR3 coding DNA: TGTGCCAGCAGTGACTCGAGCTTAGCGGCGAACACTGAAGCTTTCTTT. It yields the protein CASSDSSLAANTEAFF.

The chain is built from TRBV6-5 and TRBJ2-5; TRBD2 matches 7 bases. Germline-derived CDR1 and CDR2 are MNHEY and SVGAGI. V shed 2 bases and J 4 bases; nucleotides not matched to a gene: 4. This CDR3 has 14 residues. The CDR3 protein is CASSYVGGRETQYF. The DNA of the CDR3 is TGTGCCAGCAGTTACGTCGGGGGGAGAGAGACCCAGTACTTC.

The chain carries TRBV20-1 and TRBJ1-2; D is unresolved. Germline CDR1 DFQATT, CDR2 SNEGSKA (reference sequence). V shed 6 bases and J shed 2 bases, with 16 bases lying between them. CDR3 length: 14 amino acids. The CDR3 spells CSAGGQRFNYGYTF. The CDR3 coding sequence is TGCAGTGCGGGAGGCCAGCGGTTCAACTATGGCTACACCTTC.

This clonotype was recorded many times. The V gene is TRBV10-3, the J gene TRBJ1-6; no firm D call. The CDR3 runs 15 residues. The germline V and J ends were trimmed by 8 bases and 0 bases, with 11 bases remaining between them. Germline V gene data show CDR1 as ENHRY and CDR2 as SYGVKD. CDR3 bases: TGTGCCATCCGGCCCGACGGCTCCTATAATTCACCCCTCCACTTT. Amino acid sequence: CAIRPDGSYNSPLHF.

This clonotype has only a few counts. J is TRBJ2-2 and V is TRBV4-1; the D call may be TRBD1 or TRBD2 (5 bases each). The CDR3 is 16 amino acids. CDR1 and CDR2 (germline): MGHRA, YSYEKL. V lost 4 bases to trimming and J lost 5 bases, with 17 bases between them. The CDR3 reads CASSRTSGTATGELFF. The DNA for the CDR3 is TGCGCCAGCAGCCGCACCTCCGGGACCGCTACCGGGGAGCTGTTTTTT.

This clonotype was detected a few times. The chain uses TRBV5-1 and TRBJ2-5; D is undetermined. This CDR3 region has 14 residues. Germline V CDR1 and CDR2: SGHRS, YFSETQ. The V end was cut by 2 bases, the J end by 4 bases, with 12 bases between. The CDR3 DNA is TGCGCCAGCAGCTTCCCAGCACACGGAGAGACCCAGTACTTC. Amino acid sequence: CASSFPAHGETQYF.

V gene TRBV19 combines with J gene TRBJ1-2; D may be TRBD1 (6 bases). CDR3 length: 13 residues. V was cut by 7 bases and J by 7 bases, with 16 bases left in between. CDR1 and CDR2 from the germline V gene are LNHDA and SQIVND (reference sequence). Here the CDR3 reads CASTSAGAIGYTF. The CDR3 DNA reads as TGTGCCAGTACCTCCGCGGGGGCGATTGGCTACACCTTC.